The rows below give T cell receptor beta chains drawn from one sample of a study of T cell repertoires in cytomegalovirus infection. Each CDR3 protein gets one entry after TCRdb re-called the reads with MiXCR. The table has 750,000 to 900,000 distinct CDR3 sequences, just under 30% seen once. For these TCRs, the target antigens are not known. Sample: cultured CD8+ T cells from PBMCs, taken from culture after CMV antigen stimulation. The receptors stem from a human donor in good health (CMV status not recorded). Some clones in this sample may be carry-over from other donors' samples. Both conserved end residues are part of each CDR3. Size values are once, few and many counts, or a class for expanded clones, and some rows have none.

few | TRBJ1-5 | TRBV20-1 | CSAPLVGGHNQPQHF
NA | TRBJ2-1 | TRBV7-4 | CASSLVQGQHYNEQFF
few | TRBJ2-6 | TRBV15 | CATSRDPSGYSGANVLTF
NA | TRBJ2-1 | TRBV9 | CASSGGQEVEQFF
NA | TRBJ1-1 | TRBV7-6 | CASIPRNTEAFF
NA | TRBJ2-1 | TRBV27 | CASSYNGYEQFF
few | TRBJ2-1 | TRBV6-1 | CASSDRTEQFF
NA | TRBJ1-2 | TRBV7-6 | CASSLSDGQSYGYTF
NA | TRBJ2-4 | TRBV10-3 | CAISEVTKNIQYF
many | TRBJ2-5 | TRBV7-2 | CASSRTGGQETQYF
NA | TRBJ2-3 | TRBV20-1 | CSARYTGDDTQYF
NA | TRBJ2-1 | TRBV4-1 | CASSHKARGPYNEQFF
NA | TRBJ1-1 | TRBV18 | CASSPGEGKRNTEAFF
NA | TRBJ2-1 | TRBV4-1 | CASSQDLAGGIYNEQFF
NA | TRBJ1-1 | TRBV6-5 | CASTTGTSNSAFF
NA | TRBJ1-1 | TRBV5-5 | CASNTDRGNTEAFF
few | TRBJ2-1 | TRBV5-1 | CASSFRQGPSGYNEQFF
few | TRBJ2-1 | TRBV12-3/TRBV12-4 | CASTPDGGQAREQFF
NA | TRBJ2-3 | TRBV6-2/TRBV6-3 | CASSYSKSGGGTDTQYF
NA | TRBJ1-3 | TRBV18 | CASSPFDSSLSGNTIYF
few | TRBJ2-7 | TRBV7-2 | CASSLTITGAMYEQYF
few | TRBJ2-2 | TRBV20-1 | CSARDRGGGDSGELFF
few | TRBJ2-7 | TRBV28 | CASSFSREYGEQYF
NA | TRBJ1-4 | TRBV7-9 | CASSSRDVPTNEKLFF
NA | TRBJ2-3 | TRBV7-6 | CASSLDSGTTDTQYF
few | TRBJ1-6 | TRBV7-6 | CASSKKGQGAGSLHF
NA | TRBJ1-5 | TRBV7-9 | CASSPGPRQPQHF